The source of this T cell receptor (beta chain) is a study of regulatory T cells in long-lasting Graves disease. Time point described: newly diagnosed GD, antithyroid drugs for less than 3 months. Following extraction of RNA from PBMCs, that RNA was used to make the TCR library. The germline gives CDR1 DFQATT, CDR2 SNEGSKA (reference sequence). CDR3 length: 13 amino acids. V was clipped by 5 bases and J by 1 base, with 9 bases between them. CDR3 regions were amplified by Arm-PCR using iRepertoire HTBI primers to build TCR beta libraries. TCRdb processed the multiplex PCR reads anew with MiXCR; each CDR3 protein has one entry. The sample has some 200,000 distinct CDR3 sequences; roughly 20% are singletons. With respect to this clonotype: Its antigen is unknown.

Study results and limitations: Relative to newly diagnosed Graves' patients, persistent ones had lower TCR diversity.

This sample also appeared in a second study, on T cells in Graves' hyperthyroidism and ophthalmopathy. This second report adds: Stable hyperthyroidism: no ophthalmopathy progression over 18 months of follow-up. Uncontrolled infection, other autoimmune disease, pregnancy or lactation disqualified patients from enrolment.

The clonotype originates from a woman aged 25 to 39 with Graves disease. This chain joins TRBV20-1 and TRBJ1-3, with D possibly matching TRBD1 (5 bases). Sequences were derived from peripheral blood mononuclear cells (PBMCs), sampled at new diagnosis, from a patient treated with antithyroid drugs. CDR3 protein: CSAASGSGNTIYF. DNA of the CDR3: TGCAGTGCTGCATCAGGGTCTGGAAACACCATATATTTT.